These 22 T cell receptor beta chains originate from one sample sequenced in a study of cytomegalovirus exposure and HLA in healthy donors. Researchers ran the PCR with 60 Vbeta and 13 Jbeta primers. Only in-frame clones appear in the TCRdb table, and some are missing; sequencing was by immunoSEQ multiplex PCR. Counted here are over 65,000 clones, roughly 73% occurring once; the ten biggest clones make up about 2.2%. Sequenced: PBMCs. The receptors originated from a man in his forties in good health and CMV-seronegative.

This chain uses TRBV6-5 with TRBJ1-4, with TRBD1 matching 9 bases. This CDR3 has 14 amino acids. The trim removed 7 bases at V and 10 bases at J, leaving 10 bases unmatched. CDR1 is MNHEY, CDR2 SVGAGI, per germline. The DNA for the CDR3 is TGTGCCAGCACCAAGGGACAGGGATCCCCAAAACTGTTTTTT. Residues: CASTKGQGSPKLFF.

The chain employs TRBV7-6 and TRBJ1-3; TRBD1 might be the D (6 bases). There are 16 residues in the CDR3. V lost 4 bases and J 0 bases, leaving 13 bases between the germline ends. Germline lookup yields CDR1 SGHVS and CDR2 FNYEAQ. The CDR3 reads CASSYRPQGSGNTIYF. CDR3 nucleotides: TGTGCCAGCAGCTACAGGCCACAGGGCTCTGGAAACACCATATATTTT.

CDR3 DNA sequence: TGTGCCAGCAGCTTGAGTGCAGGAAACACCGGGGAGCTGTTTTTT. Protein: CASSLSAGNTGELFF. This sequence joins TRBV7-9 and TRBJ2-2; the D is unclear. The length of the CDR3 is 15 residues. Trimming removed 3 bases from V and 2 bases from J, with 10 bases in between. Germline V gene sequence: CDR1 SEHNR, CDR2 FQNEAQ (reference sequence).

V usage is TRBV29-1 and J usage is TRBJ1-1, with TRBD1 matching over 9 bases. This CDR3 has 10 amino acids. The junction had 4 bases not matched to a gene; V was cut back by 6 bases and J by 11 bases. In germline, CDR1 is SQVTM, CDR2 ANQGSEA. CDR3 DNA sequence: TGCAGCGTAGGGGACAGGGAGGCTTTCTTT. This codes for CSVGDREAFF.

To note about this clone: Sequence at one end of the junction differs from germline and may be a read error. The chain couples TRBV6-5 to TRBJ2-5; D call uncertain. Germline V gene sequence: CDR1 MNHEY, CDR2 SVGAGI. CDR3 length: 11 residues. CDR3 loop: CASSYHETQYF. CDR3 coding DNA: TGTGCCAGCAGTTACCATGAGACCCAGTACTTC.

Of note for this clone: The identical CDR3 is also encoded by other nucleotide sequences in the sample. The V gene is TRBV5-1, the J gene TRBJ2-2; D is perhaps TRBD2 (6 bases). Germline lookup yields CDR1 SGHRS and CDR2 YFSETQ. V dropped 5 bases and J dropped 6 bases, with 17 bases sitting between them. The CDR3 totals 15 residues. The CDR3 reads CASSYNPGVPGELFF. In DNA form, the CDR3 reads TGCGCCAGCAGTTATAATCCGGGGGTCCCCGGGGAGCTGTTTTTT. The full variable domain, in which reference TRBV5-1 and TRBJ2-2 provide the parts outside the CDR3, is KAGVTQTPRYLIKTRGQQVTLSCSPISGHRSVSWYQQTPGQGLQFLFEYFSETQRNKGNFPGRFSGRQFSNSRSEMNVSTLELGDSALYLCASSYNPGVPGELFFGEGSRLTVL.

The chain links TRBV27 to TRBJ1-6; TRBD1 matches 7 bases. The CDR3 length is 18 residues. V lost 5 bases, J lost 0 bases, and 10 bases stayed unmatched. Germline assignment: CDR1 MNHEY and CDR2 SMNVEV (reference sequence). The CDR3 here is CASSPKTGMSSYNSPLHF. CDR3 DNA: TGTGCCAGCAGTCCCAAGACAGGGATGAGCTCCTATAATTCACCCCTCCACTTT.

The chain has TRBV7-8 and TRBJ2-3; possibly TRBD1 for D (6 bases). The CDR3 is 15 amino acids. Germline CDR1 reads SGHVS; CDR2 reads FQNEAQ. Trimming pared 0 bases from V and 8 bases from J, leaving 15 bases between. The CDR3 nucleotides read TGTGCCAGCAGCTTAGCGCCAGGGGACGGGGCTACGCAGTATTTT. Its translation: CASSLAPGDGATQYF.

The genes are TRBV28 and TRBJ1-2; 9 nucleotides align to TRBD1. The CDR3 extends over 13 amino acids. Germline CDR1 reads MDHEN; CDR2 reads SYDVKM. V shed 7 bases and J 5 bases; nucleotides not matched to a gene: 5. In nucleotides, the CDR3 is TGTGCCAGCATAACAGGGGGCAGATATGGCTACACCTTC. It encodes CASITGGRYGYTF.

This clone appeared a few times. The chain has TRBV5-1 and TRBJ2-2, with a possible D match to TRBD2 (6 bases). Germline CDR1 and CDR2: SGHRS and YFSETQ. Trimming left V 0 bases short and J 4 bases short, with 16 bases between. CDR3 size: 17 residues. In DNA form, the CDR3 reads TGCGCCAGCAGCTTGGGAGGAGGCGGGGCTCGCACCGGGGAGCTGTTTTTT. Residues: CASSLGGGGARTGELFF.

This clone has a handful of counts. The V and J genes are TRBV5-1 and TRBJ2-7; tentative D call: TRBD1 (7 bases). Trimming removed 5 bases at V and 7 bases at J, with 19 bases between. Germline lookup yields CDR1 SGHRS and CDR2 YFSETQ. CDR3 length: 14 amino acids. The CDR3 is CASRYVRGTFEQYF. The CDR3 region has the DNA TGCGCCAGCAGATACGTCAGGGGGACTTTTGAGCAGTACTTC.

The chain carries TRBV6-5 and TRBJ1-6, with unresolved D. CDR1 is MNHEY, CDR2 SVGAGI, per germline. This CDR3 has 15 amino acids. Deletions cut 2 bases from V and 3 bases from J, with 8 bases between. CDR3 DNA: TGTGCCAGCAGTTACGTCGAGGGCTATAATTCACCCCTCCACTTT. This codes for CASSYVEGYNSPLHF.

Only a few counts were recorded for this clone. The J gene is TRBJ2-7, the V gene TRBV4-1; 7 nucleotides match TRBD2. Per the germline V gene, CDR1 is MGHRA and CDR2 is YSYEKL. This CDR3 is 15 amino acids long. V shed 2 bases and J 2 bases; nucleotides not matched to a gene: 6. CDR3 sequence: CASSQWLAEPYEQYF. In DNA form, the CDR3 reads TGCGCCAGCAGCCAATGGCTAGCGGAGCCCTACGAGCAGTACTTC.

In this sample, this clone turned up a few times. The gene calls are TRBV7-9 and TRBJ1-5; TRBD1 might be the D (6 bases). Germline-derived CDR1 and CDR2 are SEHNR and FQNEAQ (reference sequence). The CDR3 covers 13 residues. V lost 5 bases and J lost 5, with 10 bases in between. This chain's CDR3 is CASSLGGDQPQHF. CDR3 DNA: TGTGCCAGCAGCCTAGGGGGGGATCAGCCCCAGCATTTT.

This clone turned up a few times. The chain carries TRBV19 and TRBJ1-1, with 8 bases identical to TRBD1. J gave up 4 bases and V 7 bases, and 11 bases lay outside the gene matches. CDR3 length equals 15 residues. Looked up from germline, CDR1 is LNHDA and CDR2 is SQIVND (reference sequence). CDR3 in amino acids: CASNHGQGLATEAFF. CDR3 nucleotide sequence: TGTGCCAGTAACCATGGACAGGGTTTGGCCACTGAAGCTTTCTTT.

CDR3 in amino acids: CAISPRGYEQYF. The CDR3 coding sequence is TGTGCCATCAGTCCCAGGGGCTACGAGCAGTACTTC. This chain uses TRBV10-3 with TRBJ2-7; a weak D match, TRBD1 (6 bases). In germline, CDR1 is ENHRY, CDR2 SYGVKD. Trimming shortened V by 5 bases and J by 3 bases, and 8 bases separated the two germline ends. The CDR3 is made up of 12 amino acids.

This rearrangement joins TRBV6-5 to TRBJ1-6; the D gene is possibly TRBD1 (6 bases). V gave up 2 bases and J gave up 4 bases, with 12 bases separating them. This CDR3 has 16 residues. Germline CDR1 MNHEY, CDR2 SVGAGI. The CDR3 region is CASSYRGGRYNSPLHF. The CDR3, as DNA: TGTGCCAGCAGTTACAGGGGGGGACGGTATAATTCACCCCTCCACTTT.

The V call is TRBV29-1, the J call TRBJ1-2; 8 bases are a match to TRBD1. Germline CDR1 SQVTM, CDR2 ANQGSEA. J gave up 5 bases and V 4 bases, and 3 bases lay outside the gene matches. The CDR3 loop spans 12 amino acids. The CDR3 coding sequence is TGCAGCGTTGTGACAGGGGTATATGGCTACACCTTC. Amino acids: CSVVTGVYGYTF. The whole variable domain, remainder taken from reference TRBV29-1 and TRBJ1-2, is SAVISQKPSRDICQRGTSLTIQCQVDSQVTMMFWYRQQPGQSLTLIATANQGSEATYESGFVIDKFPISRPNLTFSTLTVSNMSPEDSSIYLCSVVTGVYGYTFGSGTRLTVV.

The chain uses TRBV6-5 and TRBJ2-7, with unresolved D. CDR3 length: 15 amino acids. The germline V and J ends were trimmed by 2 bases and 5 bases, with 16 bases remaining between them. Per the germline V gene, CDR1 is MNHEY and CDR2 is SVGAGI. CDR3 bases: TGTGCCAGCAGTTACCAAAGCACGTTCCTCGACGAGCAGTACTTC. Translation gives CASSYQSTFLDEQYF.

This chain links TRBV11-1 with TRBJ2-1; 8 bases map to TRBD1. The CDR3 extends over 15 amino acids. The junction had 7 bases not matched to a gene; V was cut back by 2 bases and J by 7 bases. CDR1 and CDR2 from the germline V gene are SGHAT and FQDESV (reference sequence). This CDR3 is CASSLRQGARNEQFF. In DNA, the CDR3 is TGTGCCAGCAGCTTACGGCAGGGGGCGAGAAATGAGCAGTTCTTC.

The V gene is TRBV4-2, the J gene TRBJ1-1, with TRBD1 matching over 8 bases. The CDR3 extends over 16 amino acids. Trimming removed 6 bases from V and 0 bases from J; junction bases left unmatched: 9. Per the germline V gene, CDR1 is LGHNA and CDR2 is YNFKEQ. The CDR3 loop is CASRPQGASVNTEAFF. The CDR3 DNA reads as TGTGCCAGCAGACCTCAGGGGGCTTCGGTGAACACTGAAGCTTTCTTT.

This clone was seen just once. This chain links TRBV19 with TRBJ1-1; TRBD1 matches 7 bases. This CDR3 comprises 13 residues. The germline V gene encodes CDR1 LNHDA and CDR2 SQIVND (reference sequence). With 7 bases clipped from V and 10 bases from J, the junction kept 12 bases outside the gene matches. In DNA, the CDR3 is TGTGCCAGTATCCCAATCGGGACAGCTATAGCTTTCTTT. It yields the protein CASIPIGTAIAFF.